One T cell receptor (beta chain) is described in this entry. Its specificity is not known. Trimming left V 0 bases short and J 11 bases short, with 10 bases between. The CDR3 length is 12 residues. Germline V CDR1 and CDR2: LGHNT, FRNRAP. This PCR relied on a set of 60 Vbeta primers and 13 Jbeta primers. The assay was immunoSEQ multiplex PCR, and TCRdb's table has in-frame clones only and misses some. The table shows 90,000 to 100,000 clones, with around 76% occurring only once. The record originates from a study of cytomegalovirus exposure and HLA in healthy donors. Study information: Earlier, 150 million to 200 million T cells were analyzed, and around 100 million unique TCR beta sequences were found among them.

Study observations and caveats: Rare TCR sequences dominated, though some public TCRs recurred in many donors. It was shown in a later analysis that HLA-associated TCR beta chains were more clonally expanded than other, equally common chains.

The sequenced sample consisted of PBMCs. The sequence derives from a woman in her fifties or sixties in good health and CMV-seropositive. The chain combines TRBV12-5 with TRBJ1-1; unclear D gene. The CDR3 DNA is TGTGCTAGTGGTTTGGTGGGCCTCCGGGCTTTCTTT. Translated, it gives CASGLVGLRAFF.